Shown below are 9 T cell receptor beta chains from a single sample sequenced in a study of blood T cells in healthy people across ages. Together with a sample-barcoded 5' primer, a J-beta primer mix was included in a second PCR lasting about 7 to 11 cycles. Using its own MiXCR run on the 5' RACE reads, TCRdb lists one record per CDR3 protein. The table records about 690,000 distinct CDR3 sequences, 40% to 45% of them present only once. Sequencing was done on a sample of blood. Receptors originate from a man at least 80 years old in good health.

This clonotype was seen just once. CDR3 sequence (DNA): TGTGCCAGCACTAAGAGTAGGGTTCGTTCTGGGGCCAACGTCCTGACTTTC. Protein: CASTKSRVRSGANVLTF. The V gene is TRBV2, the J gene TRBJ2-6; no definite D call. Per germline, CDR1 SNHLY and CDR2 FYNNEI. The CDR3 consists of 17 residues. Trimming took off 7 bases at V and 1 base at J, with 17 bases between the two ends.

V usage is TRBV4-2 and J usage is TRBJ1-2; TRBD1 matches 12 bases. Germline CDR1 LGHNA, CDR2 YNFKEQ. The junction had 4 bases not matched to a gene; V was cut back by 1 base and J by 1 base. The CDR3 consists of 17 residues. The CDR3 DNA reads TGTGCCAGCAGCCAAGGGGGGACAGGGGGCGTTAACTATGGCTACACCTTC. It specifies CASSQGGTGGVNYGYTF.

The chain uses TRBV3-1 and TRBJ2-2; no reliable D call. Germline CDR1 is LGHDT and CDR2 is YNNKEL (reference sequence). V was shortened by 0 bases and J by 6 bases, with 14 bases between the two germline ends. The CDR3 loop spans 16 amino acids. The CDR3 loop reads CASSQDLGNRPGELFF. In DNA form, the CDR3 reads TGTGCCAGCAGCCAAGATCTTGGTAACCGGCCCGGGGAGCTGTTTTTT.

Regarding this clonotype: Germline is not matched at one junction end, which may reflect a read error. The chain employs TRBV20-1 and TRBJ2-4; D is perhaps TRBD2 (5 bases). Looked up from germline, CDR1 is DFQATT and CDR2 is SNEGSKA (reference sequence). The CDR3 is 16 residues long. The CDR3 DNA follows: TGCAGTGCTAGAGCTGGGCAGGTCCTAGCCAGAAACATTCAGTACTTC. It specifies CSARAGQVLARNIQYF.

The chain employs TRBV20-1 and TRBJ2-1; tentative D call: TRBD1 (6 bases). Germline V CDR1 and CDR2: DFQATT, SNEGSKA (reference sequence). V was clipped by 4 bases and J by 0 bases, with 10 bases between them. This CDR3 spans 14 amino acids. Written as DNA, the CDR3 is TGCAGTGCTAACCGGGACAACTCCTACAATGAGCAGTTCTTC. It codes for CSANRDNSYNEQFF.

V gene TRBV7-8 combines with J gene TRBJ1-2; D gene unclear. The ends were cut back, 2 bases at V and 3 bases at J, with 7 bases in the middle. The CDR3 consists of 13 residues. From germline, CDR1 is SGHVS and CDR2 FQNEAQ. In nucleotides, the CDR3 is TGTGCCAGCAGCTTAAGCAGAGACTATGGCTACACCTTC. It encodes CASSLSRDYGYTF.

This clonotype was found a few times. The gene calls are TRBV11-2 and TRBJ2-5; 14 bases align to TRBD2. The V gene end was trimmed by 5 bases and the J gene end by 5 bases; junction bases not matched to a gene: 10. Per the germline V gene, CDR1 is SGHAT and CDR2 is FQNNGV. CDR3 length: 17 amino acids. The CDR3 sequence: CASSAGTSGRLRETQYF. CDR3 bases: TGTGCCAGCAGCGCCGGGACTAGCGGGAGACTCCGGGAGACCCAGTACTTC.

As concerns this clonotype: A much bigger clone sits one base away, suggesting this may be a read error. The chain links TRBV9 to TRBJ2-7, with D perhaps matching TRBD2 (5 bases). The CDR3 is 12 amino acids. Germline values: CDR1 SGDLS, CDR2 YYNGEE. The CDR3 DNA is TGTGCCTGCAGCGGACGGGGTTGGGAGCAGTACTTC. It yields the protein CACSGRGWEQYF.

This clonotype has a handful of counts. The rearrangement joins TRBV20-1 to TRBJ1-6, with a weak D call TRBD1 (6 bases). V was clipped by 6 bases and J by 5 bases, with 11 bases between them. There are 13 residues in the CDR3. From germline, CDR1 is DFQATT and CDR2 SNEGSKA (reference sequence). CDR3 sequence (DNA): TGCAGTGCAATGAACAGGGATAATTCACCCCTCCACTTT. It encodes CSAMNRDNSPLHF.